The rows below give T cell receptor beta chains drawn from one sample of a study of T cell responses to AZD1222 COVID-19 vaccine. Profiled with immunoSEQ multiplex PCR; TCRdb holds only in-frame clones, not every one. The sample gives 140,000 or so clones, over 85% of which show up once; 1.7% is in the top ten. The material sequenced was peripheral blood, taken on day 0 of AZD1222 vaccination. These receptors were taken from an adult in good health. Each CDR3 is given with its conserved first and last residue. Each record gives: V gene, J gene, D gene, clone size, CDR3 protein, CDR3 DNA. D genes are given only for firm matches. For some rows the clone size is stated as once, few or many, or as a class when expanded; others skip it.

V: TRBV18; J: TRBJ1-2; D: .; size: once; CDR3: CASSPPLANYGYTF; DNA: TGTGCCAGCTCACCACCGTTAGCTAACTATGGCTACACCTTC
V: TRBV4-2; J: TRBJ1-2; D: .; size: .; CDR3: CASSQDYGPMGGYTF; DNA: TGTGCCAGCAGCCAAGATTACGGGCCGATGGGTGGCTACACCTTC
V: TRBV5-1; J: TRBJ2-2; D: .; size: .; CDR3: CASSLVWGSGTGELFF; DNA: TGCGCCAGCAGCTTGGTTTGGGGCTCCGGGACCGGGGAGCTGTTTTTT
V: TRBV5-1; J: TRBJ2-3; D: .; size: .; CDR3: CASSPTERYTQYF; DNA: TGCGCCAGCAGCCCGACAGAGAGGTATACGCAGTATTTT
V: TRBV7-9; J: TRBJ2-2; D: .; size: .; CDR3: CASSPTGTPRGGELFF; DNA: TGTGCCAGCAGCCCAACCGGGACTCCTAGGGGCGGGGAGCTGTTTTTT
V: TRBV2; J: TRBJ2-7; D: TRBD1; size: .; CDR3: CASSGQGGSEQYF; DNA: TGTGCCAGCAGTGGACAGGGGGGGAGCGAGCAGTACTTC
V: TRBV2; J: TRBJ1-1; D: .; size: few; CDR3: CASSAVMGTEAFF; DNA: TGTGCCAGCAGTGCCGTGATGGGCACTGAAGCTTTCTTT
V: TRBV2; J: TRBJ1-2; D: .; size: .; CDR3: CASSRDSRNYGYTF; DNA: TGTGCCAGCAGCCGAGACAGTAGGAACTATGGCTACACCTTC
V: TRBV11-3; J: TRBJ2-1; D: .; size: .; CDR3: CASSSQGRGAYNEQFF; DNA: TGTGCCAGCAGCTCCCAGGGCCGCGGCGCCTACAATGAGCAGTTCTTC
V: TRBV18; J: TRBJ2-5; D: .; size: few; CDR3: CASSPWPRDGRQETQYF; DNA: TGTGCCAGCTCACCATGGCCGAGGGATGGGAGGCAAGAGACCCAGTACTTC
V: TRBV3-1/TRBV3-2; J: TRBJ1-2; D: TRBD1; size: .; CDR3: CASSHLLPRQGAGYGYTF; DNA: TGTGCCAGCAGCCACCTCCTCCCCCGACAGGGGGCGGGGTATGGCTACACCTTC
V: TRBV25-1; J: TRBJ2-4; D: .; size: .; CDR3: CASILKERGLAKNIQYF; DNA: TGTGCCAGCATCCTTAAGGAGAGGGGCCTAGCCAAAAACATTCAGTACTTC
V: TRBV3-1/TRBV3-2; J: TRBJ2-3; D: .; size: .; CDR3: CASSQVAAPADTQYF; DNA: TGTGCCAGCAGCCAAGTGGCTGCGCCCGCAGATACGCAGTATTTT
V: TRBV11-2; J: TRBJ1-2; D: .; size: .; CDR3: CASSSSFGYTF; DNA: TGTGCCAGCAGCTCGTCCTTTGGCTACACCTTC
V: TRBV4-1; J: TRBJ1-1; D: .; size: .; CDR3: CASSQGRGKDTEAFF; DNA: TGCGCCAGCAGCCAAGGACGAGGGAAAGACACTGAAGCTTTCTTT
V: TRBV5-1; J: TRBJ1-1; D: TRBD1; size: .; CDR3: CASTFLAGTALGTEAFF; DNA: TGCGCCAGCACCTTTCTAGCAGGGACAGCCCTTGGGACTGAAGCTTTCTTT
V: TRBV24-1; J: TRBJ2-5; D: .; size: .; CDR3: CATSDSEGVGVETQYF; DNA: TGTGCCACCAGTGACTCTGAAGGTGTGGGGGTGGAGACCCAGTACTTC
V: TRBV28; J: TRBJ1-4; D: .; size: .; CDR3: CASSLSTRGKLFF; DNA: TGTGCCAGCAGTTTATCTACCAGGGGAAAACTGTTTTTT
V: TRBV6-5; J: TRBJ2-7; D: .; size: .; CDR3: CASSYSEGREQYF; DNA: TGTGCCAGCAGTTACTCGGAGGGGCGCGAGCAGTACTTC
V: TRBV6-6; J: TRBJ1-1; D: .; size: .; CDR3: CASSAPSGREAFF; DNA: TGTGCCAGCAGTGCCCCATCTGGGAGGGAAGCTTTCTTT
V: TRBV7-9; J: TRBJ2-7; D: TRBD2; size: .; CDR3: CASSWTSSYEQYF; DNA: TGTGCCAGCAGCTGGACTAGCAGCTACGAGCAGTACTTC
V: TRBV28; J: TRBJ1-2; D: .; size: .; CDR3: CASSWGTALEGYGYTF; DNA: TGTGCCAGCAGTTGGGGGACGGCTCTGGAGGGCTATGGCTACACCTTC
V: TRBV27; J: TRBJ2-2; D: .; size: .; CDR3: CASSLGILNGELFF; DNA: TGTGCCAGCAGCCTCGGGATTTTAAATGGGGAGCTGTTTTTT
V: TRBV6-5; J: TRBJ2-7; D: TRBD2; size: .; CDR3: CASRPKGSGRPEQYF; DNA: TGTGCCAGCAGACCAAAGGGAAGCGGGAGGCCAGAGCAGTACTTC
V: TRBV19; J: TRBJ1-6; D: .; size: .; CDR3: CASSRPPKGVDWSPLHF; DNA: TGTGCCAGTAGCAGACCCCCCAAGGGGGTTGATTGGTCACCCCTCCACTTT
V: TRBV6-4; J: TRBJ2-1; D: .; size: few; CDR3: CASSDTAGYNEQFF; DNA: TGTGCCAGCAGTGACACGGCAGGATACAATGAGCAGTTCTTC
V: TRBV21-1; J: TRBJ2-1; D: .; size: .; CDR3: CASSKAVPTSGNLSYNEQFF; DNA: TGTGCCAGCAGCAAAGCGGTTCCGACTAGCGGGAACCTCTCCTACAATGAGCAGTTCTTC
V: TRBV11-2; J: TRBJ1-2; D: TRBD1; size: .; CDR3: CASSLGQGTWGYTF; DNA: TGTGCCAGCAGCCTCGGACAGGGGACGTGGGGCTACACCTTC
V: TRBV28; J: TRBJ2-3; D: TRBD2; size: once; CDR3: CASSPTYGRAGDTQYF; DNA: TGTGCCAGCAGCCCTACCTACGGGAGGGCCGGTGATACGCAGTATTTT
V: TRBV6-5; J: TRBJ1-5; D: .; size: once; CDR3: CASSSTNNQPQHF; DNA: TGTGCCAGCAGTTCCACGAACAATCAGCCCCAGCATTTT
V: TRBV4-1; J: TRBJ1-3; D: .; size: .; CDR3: CASSQVVMTSGNTIYF; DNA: TGCGCCAGCAGCCAAGTTGTAATGACCTCTGGAAACACCATATATTTT
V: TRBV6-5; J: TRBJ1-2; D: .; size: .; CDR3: CASSYSRASNYGYTF; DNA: TGTGCCAGCAGTTACTCGAGGGCTTCTAACTATGGCTACACCTTC